This TCR beta chain is drawn from a study of blood T cell repertoires in COVID-19. Background on the study: Acute and convalescent COVID-19 samples came from the United States, Italy and Spain. Sources were T cells, B-cell-depleted T cells, or PBMCs; the material itself was cDNA or gDNA.

Original processing methods: Amplified reference gene primers provided the basis for estimating nucleated cell counts. Sequencing was performed with immunoSEQ multiplex PCR; in TCRdb, only in-frame clones are kept and a portion is missing. Clone size and the V and J calls come from that table; the DNA yielded D and trimming. The table includes 100,000 to 150,000 clones, around 76% detected once. CDR3 length: 12 amino acids. Germline CDR1 SGHAT, CDR2 FQNNGV. Trimming shortened V by 3 bases and J by 5 bases, and 8 bases separated the two germline ends. V and J are TRBV11-2 and TRBJ2-7, with a weak D call TRBD1 (6 bases). Sequencing was carried out using peripheral blood. This TCR came from a man aged 70-80 years with acute or convalescent COVID-19. CDR3 protein: CASSFGTNEQYF. In nucleotides, the CDR3 is TGTGCCAGCAGCTTCGGGACAAACGAGCAGTACTTC.